These T cell receptor beta chains were read from a single sample in a study of blood T cell repertoires in COVID-19. TCRdb's table, derived via immunoSEQ multiplex PCR, lists solely in-frame clones and lacks some. In the table there are about 110,000 clones, 70% to 90% of which are singletons. Sequencing was done on a sample of peripheral blood. All receptors come from a man aged 35 to 55 with acute or convalescent COVID-19. Each CDR3 is given with its conserved first and last residue. The D gene is left open where the match is weak. Clone size is shown for a subset of rows, as once, few, many or a class of expanded clone.

J,V,D,size,DNA,CDR3
TRBJ2-1,TRBV7-9,NA,NA,TGTGCCAGCAGCGAGGGTGGGGATGAGCAGTTCTTC,CASSEGGDEQFF
TRBJ1-2,TRBV15,NA,NA,TGTGCCACCGAGGACACCTCCCCTGGCTACACCTTC,CATEDTSPGYTF
TRBJ2-1,TRBV6-2/TRBV6-3,NA,NA,TGTGCCAGCAGTTTCCTGGGCCAGACGTCCTACAATGAGCAGTTCTTC,CASSFLGQTSYNEQFF
TRBJ2-3,TRBV9,TRBD2,NA,TGTGCCAGCAGCGCCCTGGGGACTAGCGCAAATACGCAGTATTTT,CASSALGTSANTQYF
TRBJ2-3,TRBV10-3,TRBD2,NA,TGTGCCATCAGTGAATCTAGCGGGAGTATCGCGCAGTATTTT,CAISESSGSIAQYF
TRBJ1-2,TRBV6-2/TRBV6-3,TRBD1,once,TGTGCCAGCAGTTACTCGGGACAGGGGGACTATGGCTACACCTTC,CASSYSGQGDYGYTF
TRBJ2-1,TRBV4-2,NA,NA,TGTGCCAGCAGCCAAGTACAGGGCTACAATGAGCAGTTCTTC,CASSQVQGYNEQFF
TRBJ2-6,TRBV6-1,TRBD1,NA,TGTGCCAGCAGTGGGACAGGGGGAATCTCTGGGGCCAACGTCCTGACTTTC,CASSGTGGISGANVLTF
TRBJ2-3,TRBV2,TRBD1,NA,TGTGCCAGCAAGCGCAGGGGGACAGATACGCAGTATTTT,CASKRRGTDTQYF
TRBJ2-3,TRBV7-8,TRBD2,NA,TGTGCCAGCAGAAGGGACTACACAGATACGCAGTATTTT,CASRRDYTDTQYF
TRBJ1-1,TRBV28,NA,NA,TGTGCCAGCAGTTTACTTTACACTGAAGCTTTCTTT,CASSLLYTEAFF
TRBJ2-7,TRBV7-8,NA,NA,TGTGCCAGCAGCTTAGTCGGGGGTAGTTCCTACGAGCAGTACTTC,CASSLVGGSSYEQYF
TRBJ2-3,TRBV10-3,TRBD2,NA,TGTGCCATCAGTGGGGGAGGGGTCGGCACAGATACGCAGTATTTT,CAISGGGVGTDTQYF
TRBJ2-7,TRBV4-1,TRBD1,NA,TGCGCCAGCAGCCAAGATACAGGGGGCGAGCAGTACTTC,CASSQDTGGEQYF
TRBJ2-7,TRBV6-5,NA,NA,TGTGCCAGCAGGAGAACTAGAGGCCAATGGGACGAGCAGTACTTC,CASRRTRGQWDEQYF
TRBJ2-6,TRBV7-3,TRBD1,NA,TGTGCCAGCAGCTTCCAACAGGGGGCACCCGTTGCCTGGGCCAACGTCCTGACTTTC,CASSFQQGAPVAWANVLTF
TRBJ2-1,TRBV14,NA,NA,TGTGCCAGCAGCGCGGGGATCCGCAGGGACAATGAGCAGTTCTTC,CASSAGIRRDNEQFF
TRBJ1-3,TRBV2,NA,NA,TGTGCCAGCAGTGCCGGCGGGGCTCTCGGAAACACCATATATTTT,CASSAGGALGNTIYF
TRBJ2-3,TRBV5-1,TRBD1,NA,TGCGCCAGCAGCTCTTGGGCCCAGGGGGCTAGGGCAGATACGCAGTATTTT,CASSSWAQGARADTQYF
TRBJ2-5,TRBV29-1,NA,NA,TGCAGCGTAGCCGTGGGGCGAGAGACCCAGTACTTC,CSVAVGRETQYF
TRBJ2-1,TRBV6-5,TRBD2,NA,TGTGCCAGCAGTTACTCCCGGACTAGCGTCGGCAATGAGCAGTTCTTC,CASSYSRTSVGNEQFF
TRBJ1-4,TRBV30,TRBD1,few,TGTGCCTGGAAAGCTCCCCTACAGGGGCCTAATGAAAAACTGTTTTTT,CAWKAPLQGPNEKLFF
TRBJ2-1,TRBV7-3,TRBD2,NA,TGTGCCAGCAGCGAGAGGGGCGGGGGTATCTACAATGAGCAGTTCTTC,CASSERGGGIYNEQFF
TRBJ1-1,TRBV2,TRBD1,NA,TGTGCCAGCAGTAAACAGGGGGGGGGAACTGAAGCTTTCTTT,CASSKQGGGTEAFF
TRBJ2-1,TRBV3-1/TRBV3-2,TRBD2,NA,TGTGCCAGCAGCCGCGACCCACCCGAGCGGGAGTACAATGAGCAGTTCTTC,CASSRDPPEREYNEQFF
TRBJ2-7,TRBV28,NA,few,TGTGCCAGCCGGGTACCCAGCTCCTACGAGCAGTACTTC,CASRVPSSYEQYF
TRBJ2-7,TRBV28,TRBD1,NA,TGTGCCAGCAGTTTCAGCGGGACAGGGGAAAACTACGAGCAGTACTTC,CASSFSGTGENYEQYF
TRBJ2-1,TRBV23-1,TRBD1,NA,TGCGCCAGCAGTCAGGACAGGGCTACTTGCGGATCCGGCTACAATGAGCAGTTCTTC,CASSQDRATCGSGYNEQFF
TRBJ2-1,TRBV6-5,TRBD2,NA,TGTGCCAGCAGTTCCGGGACTAGCACGGGCGATGAGCAGTTCTTC,CASSSGTSTGDEQFF
TRBJ1-5,TRBV7-2,NA,NA,TGTGCCAGCAGCATTCAGAATCAGCCCCAGCATTTT,CASSIQNQPQHF
TRBJ2-3,TRBV7-3,TRBD2,NA,TGTGCCAGCAGCTTACAAGCGGGGGACACAGATACGCAGTATTTT,CASSLQAGDTDTQYF
TRBJ2-5,TRBV28,TRBD2,NA,TGTGCCAGCAGTTTATGGGGTGTTCGTCGCGGGAGGGGAGAAGAGACCCAGTACTTC,CASSLWGVRRGRGEETQYF
TRBJ2-5,TRBV19,NA,NA,TGTGCCAGCCATGCTCGGGAGACCCAGTACTTC,CASHARETQYF
TRBJ2-2,TRBV9,TRBD2,NA,TGTGCCAGCAGCCCGCGACTAGCGGGAGGGCCCGAGAGCGGGGAGCTGTTTTTT,CASSPRLAGGPESGELFF
TRBJ2-4,TRBV18,NA,NA,TGTGCCAGCTCACCGGGACTAGCCAAAAACATTCAGTACTTC,CASSPGLAKNIQYF
TRBJ2-1,TRBV5-1,NA,NA,TGCGCCAGCGGCAAAAGGGTGGGAGGACTAACAAATGAGCAGTTCTTC,CASGKRVGGLTNEQFF
TRBJ1-1,TRBV28,NA,once,TGTGCCAGCAGTTTACAGGGCGGGAGGGCTGAAGCTTTCTTT,CASSLQGGRAEAFF
TRBJ1-2,TRBV13,TRBD1,NA,TGTGCCAGCAGCTCGACAGGGTATGGCTACACCTTC,CASSSTGYGYTF
TRBJ2-3,TRBV11-2,TRBD1,NA,TGTGCCAGCAGCTTAAGGGGGCGCCACACAGATACGCAGTATTTT,CASSLRGRHTDTQYF
TRBJ2-3,TRBV11-2,NA,NA,TGTGCCAGCAGCCCAGGGCGGAGCGACTGCACAGATACGCAGTATTTT,CASSPGRSDCTDTQYF
TRBJ1-3,TRBV28,NA,NA,TGTGCCAGCAGTTCAATAAAGGCGGGGGCCGGCTTCTCTGGAAACACCATATATTTT,CASSSIKAGAGFSGNTIYF